This TCR beta chain originates from a study of blood T cell repertoires in COVID-19. Turning to the study itself: COVID-19 samples from acute and convalescent phases originated in the United States, Italy and Spain. The analysed material was cDNA or gDNA that came from T cells, B-cell-depleted T cells, or PBMCs.

Original processing notes: Estimation of nucleated cell counts was performed using reference gene primer amplification. TCRdb keeps only in-frame clones here, not all; method: immunoSEQ multiplex PCR. The V and J calls and clone size were taken over from that table, and D and trimming were inferred from the DNA. The table records 85,000 or so clones, about 86% of them present only once. V lost 4 bases and J lost 7; bases outside the gene matches: 18. This CDR3 region has 17 residues. CDR1 SQVTM and CDR2 ANQGSEA come from the germline V gene. Material: peripheral blood. The TCR was taken from a man older than 75 with acute or convalescent COVID-19. The chain is built from TRBV29-1 and TRBJ2-2, with 7 bases identical to TRBD1. Here the CDR3 reads CSVATINLGGPGGELFF. As DNA, the CDR3 is TGCAGCGTTGCGACCATTAACCTAGGGGGCCCTGGCGGGGAGCTGTTTTTT.